This T cell receptor beta chain was found in a study of CD8+CD57+ T cells in acquired aplastic anemia. The wider study: Mean DNA quantity obtained from sorted CD4+ and CD8+ cells was 2.5 to 4 ug.

The trim removed 7 bases at V and 9 bases at J, leaving 11 bases unmatched. CDR1 is MNHNY, CDR2 SVGAGI, per germline (reference sequence). The CDR3 has 15 amino acids. The study profiled TCR beta VDJ and CDR3 using genomic DNA as template. In TCRdb, the reads were re-called with MiXCR into one record per CDR3 protein. The table shows about 190,000 distinct CDR3 sequences, with roughly 64% occurring only once. The chain combines TRBV6-6 with TRBJ1-6; TRBD1 matches at 8 bases. Input material: sorted CD4+, CD8+, or CD8+CD57+ T cells (not recorded which) from PBMCs. The receptor comes from a human donor with severe aplastic anemia or a healthy control (not recorded which). The CDR3 spells CASTDRTGKGSPLHF. DNA of the CDR3: TGTGCCAGCACCGACCGGACAGGGAAAGGTTCACCCCTCCACTTT.